Below, 21 T cell receptor beta chains from the same sample are listed, as sequenced in a study of blood T cell repertoires in COVID-19. Produced via immunoSEQ multiplex PCR; TCRdb's table is partial and in-frame only. The repertoire includes about 260,000 clones, around 86% of them detected once, and approximately 2.1% sits in the top ten. The sequencing sample was made of PBMCs or T cells enriched from blood (not recorded which). Receptors were obtained from a woman between 45 and 60 years old who had recovered from COVID-19.

V gene TRBV27 combines with J gene TRBJ2-7, with a weak D call TRBD2 (5 bases). The germline V gene has CDR1 MNHEY and CDR2 SMNVEV (reference sequence). The germline V and J ends were trimmed by 2 bases and 2 bases, with 10 bases remaining between them. This CDR3 contains 14 residues. The CDR3 region has the DNA TGTGCCAGCAGTTTAGTTCGAGGGACCTACGAGCAGTACTTC. It translates to CASSLVRGTYEQYF.

The genes are TRBV5-1 and TRBJ2-1; 7 nucleotides align to TRBD1. Germline V gene lookup returns CDR1 SGHRS and CDR2 YFSETQ. The length of the CDR3 is 13 residues. V shed 5 bases and J 5 bases; nucleotides not matched to a gene: 4. CDR3 DNA sequence: TGCGCCAGCAGACTAGACAGGGACAATGAGCAGTTCTTC. Translating gives CASRLDRDNEQFF.

V and J are TRBV10-1 and TRBJ1-6, with unresolved D. V lost 0 bases and J 6 bases, leaving 9 bases between the germline ends. Germline-derived CDR1 and CDR2 are WNHNN and SYGVQD (reference sequence). The CDR3 contains 15 residues. For the CDR3, the DNA is TGCGCCAGCAGTGAGTCTTCGGGGATTAATTCACCCCTCCACTTT. Translation: CASSESSGINSPLHF.

The rearrangement links TRBV7-2 to TRBJ2-1, with TRBD2 matching 7 bases. Per the germline V gene, CDR1 is SGHTA and CDR2 is FQGNSA. This CDR3 region has 13 residues. V lost 5 bases, J lost 7 bases, and 5 bases stayed unmatched. In nucleotides, the CDR3 is TGTGCCAGCAGCCCACGACTAGCTAATGAGCAGTTCTTC. Translation gives CASSPRLANEQFF. The complete variable domain, with remaining parts taken from reference TRBV7-2 and TRBJ2-1, reads GAGVSQSPSNKVTEKGKDVELRCDPISGHTALYWYRQSLGQGLEFLIYFQGNSAPDKSGLPSDRFSAERTGGSVSTLTIQRTQQEDSAVYLCASSPRLANEQFFGPGTRLTVL.

The rearrangement joins TRBV2 to TRBJ2-3; 8 positions match TRBD1. Germline trimming cut 3 bases from V and 4 bases from J; bases unmatched to any gene: 9. The CDR3 length is 16 residues. The V gene's germline CDR1 is SNHLY and CDR2 FYNNEI. In DNA, the CDR3 is TGTGCCAGCAGTGACTTAAAGACAGGGGTCGCAGATACGCAGTATTTT. Translated, it gives CASSDLKTGVADTQYF.

This clone occurred a few times. The chain has TRBV7-9 and TRBJ1-3; D gene unclear. The CDR3 is 14 residues long. V was pared by 4 bases and J by 2 bases, with 9 bases between. Germline V gene data show CDR1 as SEHNR and CDR2 as FQNEAQ (reference sequence). CDR3 bases: TGTGCCAGCAGCTCAACATTCACTGGAAACACCATATATTTT. Protein product: CASSSTFTGNTIYF.

The gene calls are TRBV6-2 or TRBV6-3 and TRBJ2-7; 7 bases line up with TRBD1. Germline-derived CDR1 and CDR2 are MNHEY and SVGEGT. J was trimmed by 6 bases and V by 6 bases; bases with no gene match: 8. The CDR3 sequence is 13 residues long. For the CDR3, the DNA is TGTGCCAGCAGCTATGACAGGGTTAGCGAGCAGTACTTC. It translates to CASSYDRVSEQYF.

In its sample, this clone was seen once. The CDR3 loop reads CASSPLGGLSTEAFF. CDR3 coding DNA: TGTGCCAGCAGCCCTTTGGGGGGACTGTCCACTGAAGCTTTCTTT. The chain is built from TRBV5-4 and TRBJ1-1, with D possibly TRBD1 on 5 matching bases. The CDR3 totals 15 residues. V was pared by 4 bases and J by 4 bases, with 17 bases between. Per the germline V gene, CDR1 is SGHNT and CDR2 is YYREEE (reference sequence).

The chain employs TRBV24-1 and TRBJ2-1, with 9 bases lining up with TRBD1. CDR3 length: 15 residues. After removal of 3 bases from V and 3 bases from J, the junction contained 2 bases not matched to a gene. Germline V gives CDR1 KGHDR, CDR2 SFDVKD. CDR3 nucleotide sequence: TGTGCCACCAGTGATCCGGGACAGGGCTACAATGAGCAGTTCTTC. The encoded protein is CATSDPGQGYNEQFF.

V usage is TRBV7-3 and J usage is TRBJ1-2, with 9 bases lining up with TRBD1. Germline CDR1 SGHTA, CDR2 FQGTGA. This CDR3 has 14 residues. The junction had 10 bases not matched to a gene; V was cut back by 6 bases and J by 8 bases. In nucleotides, the CDR3 is TGTGCCAGCAGTCTTACCGGGACAGGGAAGGGCTACACCTTC. Translating gives CASSLTGTGKGYTF. The full variable domain, completed using reference TRBV7-3 and TRBJ1-2, is GAGVSQTPSNKVTEKGKYVELRCDPISGHTALYWYRQSLGQGPEFLIYFQGTGAADDSGLPNDRFFAVRPEGSVSTLKIQRTERGDSAVYLCASSLTGTGKGYTFGSGTRLTVV.

This clone appeared a single time. The V gene is TRBV4-3, the J gene TRBJ1-6; 7 bases agree with TRBD1. The CDR3 runs 17 residues. J lost 4 bases, V lost 5 bases, and 11 bases had no gene match. CDR1 and CDR2 from the germline V gene are LGHNA and YSLEER. The CDR3 is CASSSTTGSGYNSPLHF. As DNA, the CDR3 is TGCGCCAGCAGCTCCACGACAGGGAGTGGATATAATTCACCCCTCCACTTT.

V and J are TRBV5-1 and TRBJ1-4; the D gene is possibly TRBD1 (5 bases). V shed 4 bases and J shed 4 bases, with 14 bases lying between them. The CDR3 consists of 15 residues. The V gene's germline CDR1 is SGHRS and CDR2 YFSETQ. CDR3 in amino acids: CASSTQGGYNEKLFF. The CDR3 DNA reads TGCGCCAGCAGCACTCAGGGTGGTTATAATGAAAAACTGTTTTTT.

The chain is built from TRBV6-5 and TRBJ1-1, with TRBD1 matching 7 bases. CDR1 is MNHEY, CDR2 SVGAGI, per germline. There are 14 residues in the CDR3. V shed 6 bases and J 1 base; nucleotides not matched to a gene: 5. The chain's CDR3 is CASRLDRTNTEAFF. CDR3 nucleotide sequence: TGTGCCAGCAGGTTGGACAGGACGAACACTGAAGCTTTCTTT.

The V gene is TRBV19, the J gene TRBJ1-2, with 7 nucleotides matching TRBD1. Germline CDR1 LNHDA, CDR2 SQIVND (reference sequence). Losses at the gene ends were 4 bases for V and 2 bases for J; bases not matched to a gene: 1. The CDR3 spans 13 residues. CDR3 in amino acids: CASSKGQNYGYTF. The CDR3 DNA sequence: TGTGCCAGTAGTAAGGGACAGAACTATGGCTACACCTTC.

The V gene is TRBV19, the J gene TRBJ1-3, with a possible D match to TRBD1 (6 bases). The V end was cut by 7 bases, the J end by 0 bases, with 13 bases between. The CDR3 runs 15 residues. Germline V CDR1 and CDR2: LNHDA, SQIVND (reference sequence). CDR3 sequence: CASTHRTVSGNTIYF. Here the CDR3 DNA reads TGTGCCAGTACTCATAGGACAGTCTCTGGAAACACCATATATTTT. Complete variable domain (other parts from reference TRBV19 and TRBJ1-3): DGGITQSPKYLFRKEGQNVTLSCEQNLNHDAMYWYRQDPGQGLRLIYYSQIVNDFQKGDIAEGYSVSREKKESFPLTVTSAQKNPTAFYLCASTHRTVSGNTIYFGEGSWLTVV.

Details on this clone: Different DNA sequences within this sample yield the same CDR3. The chain has TRBV19 and TRBJ2-5, with D possibly being TRBD2 (5 bases). Germline V lookup: CDR1 LNHDA, CDR2 SQIVND (reference sequence). The CDR3 loop spans 11 amino acids. V was trimmed by 6 bases and J by 5 bases, leaving 7 bases between them. DNA of the CDR3: TGTGCCAGTAGAGGCGGGGAGACCCAGTACTTC. Encoded protein: CASRGGETQYF.

This clone was detected once. The genes are TRBV27 and TRBJ2-7; perhaps TRBD2 as D (5 bases). Trimming shortened V by 3 bases and J by 5 bases, and 11 bases separated the two germline ends. The CDR3 extends over 13 amino acids. From germline, CDR1 is MNHEY and CDR2 SMNVEV (reference sequence). CDR3 in DNA: TGTGCCAGCAGTTTTTTGGGAGTCGACGAGCAGTACTTC. It is translated as CASSFLGVDEQYF.

V is TRBV27 and J is TRBJ2-7, with D possibly matching TRBD1 (5 bases). The V gene's germline CDR1 is MNHEY and CDR2 SMNVEV (reference sequence). The CDR3 extends over 13 amino acids. Trimming took off 5 bases at V and 6 bases at J, with 14 bases between the two ends. In nucleotides, the CDR3 is TGTGCCAGCAGTGTCGACAGTTATGGCGAGCAGTACTTC. Protein sequence: CASSVDSYGEQYF.

The DNA for the CDR3 is TGTGCCATCAGTGTAAGTAGCGGGCACCCGAATGAGCAGTTCTTC. Its translation: CAISVSSGHPNEQFF. The J gene is TRBJ2-1, the V gene TRBV10-3; TRBD2 matches at 7 bases. The CDR3 loop spans 15 amino acids. Germline CDR1 ENHRY, CDR2 SYGVKD. V was clipped by 4 bases and J by 7 bases; unmatched bases: 10.

This clone was seen just once. For the CDR3, the DNA is TGTGCCAGCAGCCACAGGGTCGTTGGCACTGAAGCTTTCTTT. Translation: CASSHRVVGTEAFF. This chain joins TRBV28 and TRBJ1-1, with D maybe TRBD1 (6 bases). This CDR3 is built from 14 residues. The germline V gene has CDR1 MDHEN and CDR2 SYDVKM. Trimming removed 6 bases at V and 4 bases at J, with 15 bases between.

The chain recombines TRBV7-2 with TRBJ2-2; D is perhaps TRBD2 (7 bases). In germline, CDR1 is SGHTA, CDR2 FQGNSA. The CDR3 loop spans 15 amino acids. V was clipped by 4 bases and J by 4 bases, with 13 bases between them. The CDR3 DNA reads as TGTGCCAGCAGCTCCCAGGCGGGGGCCACCGGGGAGCTGTTTTTT. This sequence encodes CASSSQAGATGELFF.